Listed below are T cell receptor beta chains from one sample, sequenced in a study of vaccination and CD4 T cells after COVID-19. These receptors lack a known antigen. TCRdb independently ran MiXCR on the PCR reads; one entry per CDR3 protein. The profile shows about 20,000 distinct CDR3 sequences, approximately 40% of them singletons. The sequences come from CD4+ T cells from blood, cultured in vitro, collected after SARS-CoV-2 vaccination. Source of these receptors: a human donor who had recovered from COVID-19. Each CDR3 is given with its conserved first and last residue. D genes are given only for firm matches. Some rows have no size entry. The others give once, few or many, or a class for an expanded clone.

D: TRBD1
length: 17
J: TRBJ2-3
V: TRBV15
size: few
DNA: TGTGCCACCAGCAGAGATAGGGGGACAGGGGGGTCAGATACGCAGTATTTT
CDR3: CATSRDRGTGGSDTQYF

D: TRBD2
length: 15
J: TRBJ2-5
V: TRBV11-2
size: -
DNA: TGTGCCAGCAGCGGGACTAGCGGGGGATCAGAGACCCAGTACTTC
CDR3: CASSGTSGGSETQYF

D: -
length: 12
J: TRBJ2-1
V: TRBV19
size: -
DNA: TGTGCCAGTAGACTCTACGCGGGTGAGCAGTTCTTC
CDR3: CASRLYAGEQFF

D: -
length: 13
J: TRBJ1-5
V: TRBV7-6
size: -
DNA: TGTGCCAGCAGCTCAGGATTCAATCAGCCCCAGCATTTT
CDR3: CASSSGFNQPQHF

D: -
length: 16
J: TRBJ1-3
V: TRBV7-2
size: -
DNA: TGTGCCAGCAGTCCCGGGACGGGACTCTCTGGAAACACCATATATTTT
CDR3: CASSPGTGLSGNTIYF

D: TRBD1
length: 15
J: TRBJ2-7
V: TRBV2
size: -
DNA: TGTGCCAGCACCAGAATGGGACAGGGGTCCTACGAGCAGTACTTC
CDR3: CASTRMGQGSYEQYF

D: TRBD1
length: 15
J: TRBJ1-1
V: TRBV7-2
size: few
DNA: TGTGCCAGCAGCTCCGGACAGGGGGCTAAGTTAGTAGCTTTCTTT
CDR3: CASSSGQGAKLVAFF

D: TRBD1
length: 15
J: TRBJ2-1
V: TRBV20-1
size: few
DNA: TGCAGTGCTAGGTCGGGACAGGTCAGCTACAATGAGCAGTTCTTC
CDR3: CSARSGQVSYNEQFF

D: TRBD1
length: 16
J: TRBJ2-3
V: TRBV27
size: few
DNA: TGTGCCAGCAGTTCCCGACAGGGGCTGAGCACAGATACGCAGTATTTT
CDR3: CASSSRQGLSTDTQYF

D: -
length: 16
J: TRBJ1-6
V: TRBV6-5
size: few
DNA: TGTGCCAGCAGTTACTCGGGGGAGGGAGGCGCTTCACCCCTCCACTTT
CDR3: CASSYSGEGGASPLHF

D: -
length: 10
J: TRBJ1-4
V: TRBV20-1
size: -
DNA: TGCAGTGCTAGATCTGAAAAACTGTTTTTT
CDR3: CSARSEKLFF

D: -
length: 17
J: TRBJ2-1
V: TRBV10-1
size: few
DNA: TGCGCCAGCAGTGACCACCAGCGGTTCACCCCGGGGAATGAGCAGTTCTTC
CDR3: CASSDHQRFTPGNEQFF

D: TRBD1
length: 16
J: TRBJ1-5
V: TRBV7-2
size: -
DNA: TGTGCCAGCAGCTTAGCGACAGGGGGCGGTGGCCAGCCCCAGCATTTT
CDR3: CASSLATGGGGQPQHF

D: -
length: 14
J: TRBJ2-7
V: TRBV7-9
size: few
DNA: TGTGCCAGCAGCTTGGGTCAGGGATGGAACGAGCAGTACTTC
CDR3: CASSLGQGWNEQYF

D: TRBD1
length: 17
J: TRBJ2-3
V: TRBV7-6
size: -
DNA: TGTGCCAGCAGCGCAGGATCCGGGACAGGGTATGGAGATACGCAGTATTTT
CDR3: CASSAGSGTGYGDTQYF

D: -
length: 14
J: TRBJ1-3
V: TRBV6-5
size: few
DNA: TGTGCCAGCAGTTATACTCGGGACACAATGCTTACGGATTTT
CDR3: CASSYTRDTMLTDF

D: -
length: 14
J: TRBJ1-2
V: TRBV4-1
size: -
DNA: TGCGCCAGCAGCCAAGAATCAGGGAACTATGGCTACACCTTC
CDR3: CASSQESGNYGYTF

D: TRBD2
length: 13
J: TRBJ2-7
V: TRBV10-3
size: -
DNA: TGTGCCACGACTAGCGGGAGTAGCGACGAGCAGTACTTC
CDR3: CATTSGSSDEQYF

D: -
length: 15
J: TRBJ2-2
V: TRBV18
size: -
DNA: TGTGCCAGCTCACCACAGCCGGGTGACACCGGGGAGCTGTTTTTT
CDR3: CASSPQPGDTGELFF

D: TRBD1
length: 16
J: TRBJ1-1
V: TRBV6-5
size: few
DNA: TGTGCCAGCAGTTACGGGACAGGGGTATCGAACACTGAAGCTTTCTTT
CDR3: CASSYGTGVSNTEAFF

D: -
length: 14
J: TRBJ2-7
V: TRBV6-5
size: -
DNA: TGTGCCAGCAGTTACTCAGGGGCTCCCTACGAGCAGTACTTC
CDR3: CASSYSGAPYEQYF

D: -
length: 13
J: TRBJ1-3
V: TRBV29-1
size: -
DNA: TGCAGCGTTGAAACAGGGTATGGAAACACCATATATTTT
CDR3: CSVETGYGNTIYF

D: TRBD1
length: 13
J: TRBJ2-5
V: TRBV12-3/TRBV12-4
size: -
DNA: TGTGCCAGCAGCTGGACAGGGAAAGAGACCCAGTACTTC
CDR3: CASSWTGKETQYF

D: -
length: 14
J: TRBJ2-7
V: TRBV27
size: -
DNA: TGTGCCAGCCGAAGCGTGTCGAGCTCCTACGAGCAGTACTTC
CDR3: CASRSVSSSYEQYF

D: TRBD2
length: 15
J: TRBJ2-1
V: TRBV20-1
size: -
DNA: TGCAGTGCTAGGGTGGGACTAGCAAGGGGGAATGAGCAGTTCTTC
CDR3: CSARVGLARGNEQFF

D: -
length: 13
J: TRBJ2-1
V: TRBV10-3
size: -
DNA: TGTGCCATCAGTGAGTCGATCGTCGATGAGCAGTTCTTC
CDR3: CAISESIVDEQFF

D: -
length: 12
J: TRBJ1-1
V: TRBV20-1
size: few
DNA: TGCAGTGCTAGAGCCTTGAACACTGAAGCTTTCTTT
CDR3: CSARALNTEAFF

D: TRBD2
length: 15
J: TRBJ2-2
V: TRBV11-2
size: few
DNA: TGTGCCAGCAGCTCGACTAGCGGGAGGGCCGGGGAGCTGTTTTTT
CDR3: CASSSTSGRAGELFF

D: -
length: 15
J: TRBJ1-5
V: TRBV19
size: few
DNA: TGTGCCAGTAGTGACGGAATCTTGGGCAATCAGCCCCAGCATTTT
CDR3: CASSDGILGNQPQHF

D: -
length: 14
J: TRBJ1-6
V: TRBV6-1
size: -
DNA: TGTGCCAGCAGCCAGTCGGGGAGGCATTCACCCCTCCACTTT
CDR3: CASSQSGRHSPLHF

D: -
length: 15
J: TRBJ1-5
V: TRBV6-1
size: few
DNA: TGTGCCAGCAAACAGGGATTGGGTCGAAATCAGCCCCAGCATTTT
CDR3: CASKQGLGRNQPQHF

D: -
length: 12
J: TRBJ1-2
V: TRBV20-1
size: -
DNA: TGCAGTGCTAGAGGCGGACTGGGAGGCTACACCTTC
CDR3: CSARGGLGGYTF

D: -
length: 13
J: TRBJ2-1
V: TRBV6-1
size: -
DNA: TGTGCCAGCAGTGACAGTGGTGGAGCGAGGCAGTTCTTC
CDR3: CASSDSGGARQFF

D: -
length: 15
J: TRBJ1-5
V: TRBV19
size: -
DNA: TGTGCCAGTAGTATAGATGGAGGGGGGGATCAGCCCCAGCATTTT
CDR3: CASSIDGGGDQPQHF

D: -
length: 11
J: TRBJ1-2
V: TRBV25-1
size: -
DNA: TGTGCCAGCACGGGACTACGTGGCTACACCTTC
CDR3: CASTGLRGYTF